This T cell receptor beta chain was obtained from a study of cytotoxic CD8 clonotypes in ibrutinib-treated CLL. Study findings and constraints: Exceeding age-matched healthy donors, baseline clonality also tracked the counts of circulating CD8+ T cells.

CDR3 length: 13 residues. Trimming pared 3 bases from V and 7 bases from J, leaving 12 bases between. Germline V gene lookup returns CDR1 MNHEY and CDR2 SMNVEV (reference sequence). The assay was immunoSEQ multiplex PCR, and TCRdb's table has in-frame clones only and misses some. The table includes 25,000 to 35,000 clones, roughly 60% detected once. This clone was counted a few times. Its antigen is unidentified. This clonotype was obtained from a human donor with chronic lymphocytic leukemia. The sample in question was PBMCs, obtained before ibrutinib treatment. This rearrangement joins TRBV27 to TRBJ1-2; possible D gene TRBD1, 5 bases. CDR3 amino acids: CASSLEGRGGYTF. In DNA, the CDR3 is TGTGCCAGCAGTTTGGAGGGGCGGGGTGGCTACACCTTC.